This T cell receptor beta chain originates from a study of identical twins. TCRdb passed the 5' RACE reads through MiXCR, listing each CDR3 protein once. Among hundreds of thousands of distinct CDR3 sequences listed, around 6.1% were seen once. This clonotype was observed a few times. J lost 0 bases, V lost 3 bases, and 1 base had no gene match. The V gene's germline CDR1 is SGHKS and CDR2 YYEKEE (reference sequence). The CDR3 runs 14 residues. The origin of this receptor is a young man in good health. The specimen sequenced was naive T cells sorted from blood. The chain joins TRBV5-5 to TRBJ1-2; 8 nucleotides align to TRBD1. The CDR3 DNA reads as TGTGCCAGCAGCTCGGGACAGGCTAACTATGGCTACACCTTC. It encodes CASSSGQANYGYTF.